This T cell receptor (beta chain) was found in a study of blood T cell repertoires in COVID-19. This CDR3 is 14 amino acids long. With 5 bases removed from V and 0 bases from J, the gap between germline ends came to 11 bases. CDR1 is SGHVS, CDR2 FQNEAQ, per germline. Per the authors' pipeline: Scientists estimated how many nucleated cells there were by amplifying reference gene primers. Repertoires were generated with immunoSEQ multiplex PCR, while TCRdb's copy carries only in-frame clones and drops some. V and J calls and clone size come straight from that table; D and trimming were deduced from the DNA. The repertoire has 140,000 to 150,000 clones, around 80% of them found once; the top ten carry around 13%.

The chain employs TRBV7-8 and TRBJ2-7; D ambiguous. The receptor's source is a man aged 55 to 70 with active or convalescent COVID-19. Sequencing was performed on peripheral blood. The CDR3 DNA reads TGTGCCAGCAGCCCCCGACCGGGCTCCTACGAGCAGTACTTC. It yields the protein CASSPRPGSYEQYF. Drawing the rest from reference TRBV7-8 and TRBJ2-7, the complete variable domain is GAGVSQSPRYKVAKRGQDVALRCDPISGHVSLFWYQQALGQGPEFLTYFQNEAQLDKSGLPSDRFFAERPEGSVSTLKIQRTQQEDSAVYLCASSPRPGSYEQYFGPGTRLTVT.